Described below is a single TCR beta chain sequence and its context. Germline trimming cut 1 base from V and 1 base from J; bases unmatched to any gene: 6. The V gene's germline CDR1 is SGHTA and CDR2 FQGNSA. This CDR3 spans 16 amino acids. This entry comes from a study of cytomegalovirus exposure and HLA in healthy donors. The PCR ran on 60 Vbeta and 13 Jbeta primers. Sequencing used immunoSEQ multiplex PCR; TCRdb keeps in-frame clones, though not all of them. Among about 240,000 clones listed, roughly 78% were seen once. This receptor was taken from a boy younger than 18 in good health and CMV-seronegative. Sequencing was done on a sample of PBMCs. V gene TRBV7-2 combines with J gene TRBJ2-5, with 7 positions matching TRBD2. This chain's CDR3 is CASSLVSGGPQETQYF. CDR3 nucleotide sequence: TGTGCCAGCAGCTTAGTCTCGGGAGGACCCCAAGAGACCCAGTACTTC.